This entry lists 30 T cell receptor beta chains sequenced from one sample in a study of cytomegalovirus exposure and HLA in healthy donors. With 60 Vbeta and 13 Jbeta primers, the PCR was carried out. The protocol was immunoSEQ multiplex PCR, while the TCRdb copy is restricted to in-frame clones and leaves out a portion. The repertoire holds about 190,000 clones, with 65% to 85% as singletons. Input material: PBMCs. Receptors were obtained from a man over 45 in good health and CMV-seronegative.

The V call is TRBV5-1, the J call TRBJ2-5, with D perhaps matching TRBD2 (5 bases). The CDR3 is 14 amino acids. Trimming removed 0 bases from V and 6 bases from J, with 12 bases in between. The germline gives CDR1 SGHRS, CDR2 YFSETQ. The CDR3 reads CASSLDPGKKTQYF. The CDR3, as DNA: TGCGCCAGCAGCTTGGATCCGGGAAAGAAGACCCAGTACTTC. Combining the CDR3 with reference TRBV5-1 and TRBJ2-5 gives the whole variable domain KAGVTQTPRYLIKTRGQQVTLSCSPISGHRSVSWYQQTPGQGLQFLFEYFSETQRNKGNFPGRFSGRQFSNSRSEMNVSTLELGDSALYLCASSLDPGKKTQYFGPGTRLLVL.

The J gene is TRBJ2-7, the V gene TRBV5-1; a possible D gene is TRBD1 (5 bases). This CDR3 has 14 amino acids. Trimming stripped 0 bases from V and 3 bases from J, with 10 bases between. CDR1 and CDR2 (germline): SGHRS, YFSETQ. The DNA for the CDR3 is TGCGCCAGCAGCTTGGCCGGTCAGGGCTACGAGCAGTACTTC. Residues: CASSLAGQGYEQYF.

J is TRBJ2-7 and V is TRBV27; D perhaps matches TRBD2 (6 bases). Trimming shortened V by 6 bases and J by 2 bases, and 11 bases separated the two germline ends. The CDR3 has 13 residues. Germline lookup yields CDR1 MNHEY and CDR2 SMNVEV (reference sequence). The CDR3 protein is CASRGGQTYEQYF. The CDR3, as DNA: TGTGCCAGCAGGGGAGGACAAACCTACGAGCAGTACTTC.

On this clone itself: Compared with germline, one end of the junction differs, possibly owing to a read error. This chain joins TRBV7-9 and TRBJ2-3, with D perhaps matching TRBD1 (5 bases). The CDR3 runs to 12 residues. CDR1 and CDR2 from the germline V gene are SEHNR and FQNEAQ (reference sequence). The CDR3 sequence: CSSSPGSDTQYF. The DNA of the CDR3 is TGTTCCAGCAGTCCAGGGTCAGATACGCAGTATTTT.

This clone appeared a single time. V usage is TRBV15 and J usage is TRBJ1-5, with a weak D call TRBD1 (6 bases). The CDR3 runs 16 residues. Trimming removed 5 bases from V and 0 bases from J, with 14 bases in between. Germline values: CDR1 LNHNV, CDR2 YYDKDF (reference sequence). The DNA of the CDR3 is TGTGCCACCAGCTCCACAGGGACTAATAGCAATCAGCCCCAGCATTTT. It translates to CATSSTGTNSNQPQHF. The full variable domain, its missing parts supplied by reference TRBV15 and TRBJ1-5, is DAMVIQNPRYQVTQFGKPVTLSCSQTLNHNVMYWYQQKSSQAPKLLFHYYDKDFNNEADTPDNFQSRRPNTSFCFLDIRSPGLGDTAMYLCATSSTGTNSNQPQHFGDGTRLSIL.

The chain recombines TRBV9 with TRBJ2-2; possible D gene TRBD1, 6 bases. Germline lookup yields CDR1 SGDLS and CDR2 YYNGEE. Trimming cost V 4 bases and J 7 bases, with 17 bases left between them. The CDR3 consists of 15 residues. The CDR3: CASSQSWGPSGELFF. CDR3 nucleotide sequence: TGTGCCAGCAGCCAAAGCTGGGGGCCTAGCGGGGAGCTGTTTTTT.

The chain's CDR3 is CASGQGLLLGYGYTF. The CDR3 DNA sequence: TGTGCCAGTGGTCAAGGACTTTTATTGGGCTATGGCTACACCTTC. The chain carries TRBV19 and TRBJ1-2; no reliable D call. Trimming cost V 8 bases and J 4 bases, with 20 bases left between them. Looked up from germline, CDR1 is LNHDA and CDR2 is SQIVND (reference sequence). The CDR3 loop spans 15 amino acids.

The rearrangement joins TRBV2 to TRBJ1-6; D perhaps matches TRBD1 (5 bases). V lost 6 bases and J lost 7, with 10 bases in between. This CDR3 comprises 13 residues. Germline CDR1 reads SNHLY; CDR2 reads FYNNEI. The CDR3 coding sequence is TGTGCCAGCAGAAGCAGGGTAAATTCACCCCTCCACTTT. Protein product: CASRSRVNSPLHF.

This chain connects TRBV12-5 to TRBJ1-3; 7 nucleotides agree with TRBD1. The CDR3 covers 20 residues. V lost 0 bases, J lost 0 bases, and 14 bases stayed unmatched. Germline assignment: CDR1 LGHNT and CDR2 FRNRAP. CDR3: CASGLVQRGLKPNSGNTIYF. CDR3 DNA: TGTGCTAGTGGTTTGGTACAAAGGGGGCTCAAGCCCAACTCTGGAAACACCATATATTTT.

This clone appeared once. The rearrangement uses TRBV9 and TRBJ1-1; weak D call: TRBD1 (5 bases). The V gene lost 3 bases and the J gene lost 0 bases, with 15 bases spanning the gap. Looked up from germline, CDR1 is SGDLS and CDR2 is YYNGEE. This CDR3 region has 16 residues. This chain's CDR3 is CASSDSIGAVNTEAFF. The CDR3 DNA is TGTGCCAGCAGCGATTCCATTGGGGCAGTGAACACTGAAGCTTTCTTT.

The J gene is TRBJ1-2, the V gene TRBV6-6; the D is unclear. The V end was cut by 6 bases, the J end by 7 bases, with 15 bases between. Per the germline V gene, CDR1 is MNHNY and CDR2 is SVGAGI (reference sequence). This CDR3 has 13 residues. CDR3 bases: TGTGCCAGCAGCCGGGAGGAGAGGGTTGGCTACACCTTC. It specifies CASSREERVGYTF.

This sequence joins TRBV11-2 and TRBJ2-7; D is possibly TRBD1 (5 bases). The germline CDR1 and CDR2 sequences are SGHAT and FQNNGV. This CDR3 comprises 14 residues. V gave up 3 bases and J gave up 1 base, with 10 bases separating them. The CDR3 here is CASSFPGFSYEQYF. The CDR3 coding sequence is TGTGCCAGCAGCTTTCCAGGGTTTTCCTACGAGCAGTACTTC.

The chain carries TRBV10-1 and TRBJ2-1; 10 nucleotides line up with TRBD1. J lost 4 bases, V lost 3 bases, and 6 bases had no gene match. From germline, CDR1 is WNHNN and CDR2 SYGVQD (reference sequence). This CDR3 has 16 residues. CDR3 region: CASSEGTGEMYNEQFF. In DNA form, the CDR3 reads TGCGCCAGCAGTGAAGGGACAGGGGAAATGTACAATGAGCAGTTCTTC.

V usage is TRBV7-2 and J usage is TRBJ1-3; TRBD1 aligns across 8 bases. V gave up 0 bases and J gave up 6 bases; unmatched junction bases: 7. The germline CDR1 and CDR2 sequences are SGHTA and FQGNSA. The CDR3 is 16 amino acids. The CDR3 DNA follows: TGTGCCAGCAGCTTAGCGGGGGCAGGGGGCACAAACACCATATATTTT. Protein: CASSLAGAGGTNTIYF.

This chain links TRBV19 with TRBJ1-1; 9 bases align to TRBD1. Germline loops: CDR1 LNHDA, CDR2 SQIVND (reference sequence). V shed 7 bases, J shed 1 base, and the junction held 4 bases outside the gene matches. This CDR3 has 14 residues. This chain's CDR3 is CASKETGGNTEAFF. CDR3 DNA sequence: TGTGCCAGTAAGGAGACAGGGGGGAACACTGAAGCTTTCTTT.

A few counts support this clone. The CDR3 loop reads CASKRDRGGETQYF. The CDR3 nucleotides are TGTGCCAGTAAACGGGACAGGGGGGGAGAGACCCAGTACTTC. This chain links TRBV19 with TRBJ2-5; 11 bases map to TRBD1. The CDR3 is made up of 14 amino acids. J gave up 4 bases and V 7 bases, and 5 bases lay outside the gene matches. Germline CDR1 and CDR2: LNHDA and SQIVND (reference sequence).

A single count supports this clone. V and J are TRBV7-2 and TRBJ1-2, with 7 nucleotides matching TRBD1. CDR1 is SGHTA, CDR2 FQGNSA, per germline. V lost 5 bases and J lost 7; bases outside the gene matches: 4. This CDR3 is built from 12 residues. The CDR3 bases are TGTGCCAGCAGCGGAACAGGGGTTGGCTACACCTTC. Amino acids: CASSGTGVGYTF.

The chain joins TRBV7-8 to TRBJ2-5, with D possibly matching TRBD2 (5 bases). CDR1 and CDR2 from the germline V gene are SGHVS and FQNEAQ. Trimming shortened V by 1 base and J by 1 base, and 10 bases separated the two germline ends. The CDR3 length is 15 residues. The CDR3 sequence is CASSLETGSQETQYF. The CDR3 coding sequence is TGTGCCAGCAGCTTAGAAACGGGGAGCCAAGAGACCCAGTACTTC.

This clone was detected a few times. The chain is built from TRBV4-1 and TRBJ1-5, with TRBD1 as a possible D gene (5 bases). The germline V gene has CDR1 MGHRA and CDR2 YSYEKL. The CDR3 is 14 residues long. The germline V and J ends were trimmed by 1 base and 3 bases, with 7 bases remaining between them. DNA for the CDR3: TGCGCCAGCAGCCAAGCAGGGAACAATCAGCCCCAGCATTTT. Translated, it gives CASSQAGNNQPQHF.

J is TRBJ2-7 and V is TRBV4-1, with 12 bases aligning to TRBD1. Germline values: CDR1 MGHRA, CDR2 YSYEKL. Trimming removed 1 base from V and 4 bases from J; junction bases left unmatched: 5. The CDR3 has 16 residues. In DNA form, the CDR3 reads TGCGCCAGCAGCCAAGTTTGGGGACAGGGGGCTTACGAGCAGTACTTC. It codes for CASSQVWGQGAYEQYF.

The V gene is TRBV11-2, the J gene TRBJ1-5, with a tentative D call TRBD1 (5 bases). CDR1 and CDR2 from the germline V gene are SGHAT and FQNNGV. The V and J ends lost 5 bases and 9 bases respectively, with 14 bases between them. This CDR3 has 13 residues. In DNA, the CDR3 is TGTGCCAGCAGCCTCGCAACAGGTGGGCCCCAGCATTTT. Its translation is CASSLATGGPQHF.

The chain has TRBV18 and TRBJ1-6, with 9 bases fitting TRBD1. Trimming took 5 bases from V and 10 from J; bases not matched to a gene: 6. Germline loops: CDR1 KGHSH, CDR2 LQKENI. This CDR3 is 14 amino acids long. The CDR3 DNA reads as TGTGCCAGCTCAGCACAGGGGGCTCGGTCACCCCTCCACTTT. Translating gives CASSAQGARSPLHF. The variable domain in full, completed from reference TRBV18 and TRBJ1-6, reads NAGVMQNPRHLVRRRGQEARLRCSPMKGHSHVYWYRQLPEEGLKFMVYLQKENIIDESGMPKERFSAEFPKEGPSILRIQQVVRGDSAAYFCASSAQGARSPLHFGNGTRLTVT.

The table lists this clone with a few counts. The chain couples TRBV7-9 to TRBJ2-3, with D possibly TRBD1 on 6 matching bases. The CDR3 loop spans 12 amino acids. With 8 bases removed from V and 5 bases from J, the gap between germline ends came to 11 bases. Per the germline V gene, CDR1 is SEHNR and CDR2 is FQNEAQ (reference sequence). This CDR3 reads CASGGSGDTQYF. CDR3 sequence (DNA): TGTGCCAGCGGGGGCTCGGGAGATACGCAGTATTTT.

The chain employs TRBV7-2 and TRBJ1-2; 7 bases are shared with TRBD1. The length of the CDR3 is 17 residues. With V trimmed by 5 bases and J by 0 bases, 12 bases remained unmatched. Germline V CDR1 and CDR2: SGHTA, FQGNSA. For the CDR3, the DNA is TGTGCCAGCAGCCTAACTGGAGGGACAGTTTCTAACTATGGCTACACCTTC. Its protein product is CASSLTGGTVSNYGYTF.

This chain links TRBV9 with TRBJ1-2, with TRBD1 matching 9 bases. The CDR3 totals 14 residues. V gave up 0 bases and J gave up 7 bases; unmatched junction bases: 4. The V gene's germline CDR1 is SGDLS and CDR2 YYNGEE. Written as DNA, the CDR3 is TGTGCCAGCAGCGTAGACAGGGGGCTAGTTGGCTACACCTTC. The encoded protein is CASSVDRGLVGYTF. Full variable domain (outside the CDR3, taken from reference TRBV9 and TRBJ1-2): DSGVTQTPKHLITATGQRVTLRCSPRSGDLSVYWYQQSLDQGLQFLIQYYNGEERAKGNILERFSAQQFPDLHSELNLSSLELGDSALYFCASSVDRGLVGYTFGSGTRLTVV.

Of note for this clone: Mismatch with germline at one junction end may stem from a read error. The same CDR3 arises from other DNA sequences in this sample as well. The chain combines TRBV7-9 with TRBJ2-7; 8 bases fit TRBD1. From germline, CDR1 is SEHNR and CDR2 FQNEAQ (reference sequence). This CDR3 spans 12 amino acids. CDR3 sequence reads: CSSSFDRGEQYF. DNA for the CDR3: TGTTCCAGCAGCTTCGACAGGGGCGAGCAGTACTTC.

The chain links TRBV20-1 to TRBJ1-2; no clear D. CDR3 length: 11 residues. V shed 6 bases and J shed 8 bases, with 13 bases lying between them. Germline values: CDR1 DFQATT, CDR2 SNEGSKA (reference sequence). Here the CDR3 DNA reads TGCAGTGCGAGGCGGGAGACCGGCTACACCTTC. Translation: CSARRETGYTF.

This clone has just a few counts. The chain has TRBV4-3 and TRBJ2-7; 7 bases line up with TRBD1. This CDR3 region has 15 residues. Losses at the gene ends were 3 bases for V and 4 bases for J; bases not matched to a gene: 9. CDR1 LGHNA and CDR2 YSLEER come from the germline V gene. The CDR3 nucleotides are TGCGCCAGCAGCCAGGAATTACAGGGGCGGTACGAGCAGTACTTC. Translated: CASSQELQGRYEQYF.

The V gene is TRBV5-5, the J gene TRBJ1-5; D unresolved. This CDR3 is 16 amino acids long. Trimming pared 3 bases from V and 0 bases from J, leaving 13 bases between. The germline CDR1 and CDR2 sequences are SGHKS and YYEKEE (reference sequence). CDR3 protein: CASSWGGSDSNQPQHF. The CDR3, as DNA: TGTGCCAGCAGCTGGGGAGGCAGTGATAGCAATCAGCCCCAGCATTTT.

This chain connects TRBV11-1 to TRBJ1-1, with D unresolved. The V end lost 8 bases, the J end lost 1 base, and 14 bases lay between the germline ends. From germline, CDR1 is SGHAT and CDR2 FQDESV (reference sequence). The CDR3 covers 14 residues. CDR3 in amino acids: CASSVLYGNTEAFF. Written as DNA, the CDR3 is TGTGCCAGCTCAGTCTTATATGGGAACACTGAAGCTTTCTTT. Looking up the rest from reference TRBV11-1 and TRBJ1-1 gives the full variable domain: EAEVAQSPRYKITEKSQAVAFWCDPISGHATLYWYRQILGQGPELLVQFQDESVVDDSQLPKDRFSAERLKGVDSTLKIQPAELGDSAMYLCASSVLYGNTEAFFGQGTRLTVV.